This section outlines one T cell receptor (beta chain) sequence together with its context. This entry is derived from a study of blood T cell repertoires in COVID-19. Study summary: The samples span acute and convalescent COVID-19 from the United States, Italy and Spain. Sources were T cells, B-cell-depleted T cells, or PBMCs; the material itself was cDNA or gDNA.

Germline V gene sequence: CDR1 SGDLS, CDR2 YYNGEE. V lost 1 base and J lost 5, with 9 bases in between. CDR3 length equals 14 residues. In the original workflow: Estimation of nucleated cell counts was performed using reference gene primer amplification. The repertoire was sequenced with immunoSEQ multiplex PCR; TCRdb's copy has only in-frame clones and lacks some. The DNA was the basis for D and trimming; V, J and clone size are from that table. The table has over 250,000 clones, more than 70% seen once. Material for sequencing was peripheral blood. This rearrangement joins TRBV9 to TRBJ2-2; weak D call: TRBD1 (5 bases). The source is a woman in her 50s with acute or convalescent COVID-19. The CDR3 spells CASSVQGATGELFF. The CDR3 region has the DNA TGTGCCAGCAGCGTACAAGGGGCTACCGGGGAGCTGTTTTTT.